These 10 T cell receptor beta chains came from one sample sequenced in a study of blood T cell repertoires in COVID-19. The method was immunoSEQ multiplex PCR; TCRdb's version includes in-frame clones alone and lacks a portion of them. The data show some 150,000 clones, roughly nine tenths seen once. Sequencing used PBMCs or T cells enriched from blood (not recorded which). The receptors shown here come from a human donor with acute COVID-19. The donor label of this sample is uncertain.

The rearrangement links TRBV25-1 to TRBJ2-3; D possibly corresponds to TRBD1 (5 bases). The germline gives CDR1 MGHDK, CDR2 SYGVNS. V lost 3 bases and J lost 0, with 13 bases in between. CDR3 length: 16 amino acids. The CDR3 bases are TGTGCCAGCAGTGATTTGGGGCCCCTCAGCACAGATACGCAGTATTTT. It is translated as CASSDLGPLSTDTQYF. Full variable domain (remainder filled in from reference TRBV25-1 and TRBJ2-3): EADIYQTPRYLVIGTGKKITLECSQTMGHDKMYWYQQDPGMELHLIHYSYGVNSTEKGDLSSESTVSRIRTEHFPLTLESARPSHTSQYLCASSDLGPLSTDTQYFGPGTRLTVL.

V gene TRBV6-2 or TRBV6-3 combines with J gene TRBJ1-4; D not certain. Germline loops: CDR1 MNHEY, CDR2 SVGEGT. The CDR3 spans 15 residues. The V gene lost 2 bases and the J gene lost 5 bases, with 12 bases spanning the gap. The CDR3 DNA sequence: TGTGCCAGCAGTTACCGACGGCTACTAAATGAAAAACTGTTTTTT. Translating gives CASSYRRLLNEKLFF.

The chain carries TRBV18 and TRBJ1-3; D perhaps matches TRBD1 (5 bases). Trimming pared 0 bases from V and 4 bases from J, leaving 13 bases between. This CDR3 region has 16 residues. Germline-derived CDR1 and CDR2 are KGHSH and LQKENI. The CDR3, as DNA: TGTGCCAGCTCACCACCTGGCCAGGGAGGCGGAAACACCATATATTTT. It yields the protein CASSPPGQGGGNTIYF.

This clone was observed a single time. This sequence joins TRBV2 and TRBJ2-5; D may be TRBD1 (6 bases). The CDR3 is 13 residues long. Germline assignment: CDR1 SNHLY and CDR2 FYNNEI. V was clipped by 4 bases and J by 1 base, with 7 bases between them. The CDR3: CASSGQAQETQYF. Written as DNA, the CDR3 is TGTGCCAGCAGTGGACAGGCCCAAGAGACCCAGTACTTC.

The chain links TRBV6-4 to TRBJ2-3, with TRBD2 matching 10 bases. V dropped 4 bases and J dropped 2; count of bases not matched to a gene: 6. Germline lookup yields CDR1 MRHNA and CDR2 SNTAGT. The CDR3 is 16 residues long. In DNA, the CDR3 is TGTGCCAGCAGTGCCTTCAGCGGGGGGGCCACAGATACGCAGTATTTT. This sequence encodes CASSAFSGGATDTQYF.

This sequence joins TRBV20-1 and TRBJ2-3; tentative D call: TRBD1 (7 bases). From germline, CDR1 is DFQATT and CDR2 SNEGSKA (reference sequence). V was pared by 3 bases and J by 9 bases, with 13 bases between. CDR3 length: 12 residues. CDR3 nucleotide sequence: TGCAGTGCTAGTAGGGGGGACAGAACGCAGTATTTT. Protein product: CSASRGDRTQYF.

The chain is built from TRBV4-1 and TRBJ2-1; 9 bases align to TRBD1. Germline trimming cut 1 base from V and 7 bases from J; bases unmatched to any gene: 5. The CDR3 length is 15 residues. Germline CDR1 and CDR2: MGHRA and YSYEKL. CDR3 sequence: CASSQGDRVWNEQFF. CDR3 in DNA: TGCGCCAGCAGCCAAGGGGACAGGGTCTGGAATGAGCAGTTCTTC.

J is TRBJ1-5 and V is TRBV6-5, with a weak D call TRBD1 (6 bases). The CDR3 sequence is 15 residues long. V lost 4 bases, J lost 10 bases, and 20 bases lay in between. Germline V gene data show CDR1 as MNHEY and CDR2 as SVGAGI. The CDR3 DNA reads TGTGCCAGCAGTTCGAAACAGGGCCCCTTCGGTCCCCAGCATTTT. Its protein product is CASSSKQGPFGPQHF.

The table lists this clone with a few counts. The gene calls are TRBV30 and TRBJ1-3; perhaps TRBD1 as D (6 bases). CDR1 is GTSNPN, CDR2 SVGIG, per germline (reference sequence). V lost 5 bases and J 0 bases, leaving 11 bases between the germline ends. The CDR3 runs to 14 residues. This CDR3 is CAWDRSFSGNTIYF. The CDR3, as DNA: TGTGCCTGGGACAGGAGCTTCTCTGGAAACACCATATATTTT. Based on the CDR3 plus reference TRBV30 and TRBJ1-3, the full variable domain is SQTIHQWPATLVQPVGSPLSLECTVEGTSNPNLYWYRQAAGRGLQLLFYSVGIGQISSEVPQNLSASRPQDRQFILSSKKLLLSDSGFYLCAWDRSFSGNTIYFGEGSWLTVV.

The chain uses TRBV3-1 (or the pseudogene TRBV3-2) and TRBJ1-1; D perhaps matches TRBD1 (5 bases). The CDR3 extends over 15 amino acids. Germline values: CDR1 LGHDT, CDR2 YNNKEL (reference sequence). Trimming removed 3 bases at V and 2 bases at J, with 13 bases between. CDR3 in amino acids: CASSQHQGYNTEAFF. The CDR3 DNA reads as TGTGCCAGCAGCCAGCACCAGGGATATAACACTGAAGCTTTCTTT.